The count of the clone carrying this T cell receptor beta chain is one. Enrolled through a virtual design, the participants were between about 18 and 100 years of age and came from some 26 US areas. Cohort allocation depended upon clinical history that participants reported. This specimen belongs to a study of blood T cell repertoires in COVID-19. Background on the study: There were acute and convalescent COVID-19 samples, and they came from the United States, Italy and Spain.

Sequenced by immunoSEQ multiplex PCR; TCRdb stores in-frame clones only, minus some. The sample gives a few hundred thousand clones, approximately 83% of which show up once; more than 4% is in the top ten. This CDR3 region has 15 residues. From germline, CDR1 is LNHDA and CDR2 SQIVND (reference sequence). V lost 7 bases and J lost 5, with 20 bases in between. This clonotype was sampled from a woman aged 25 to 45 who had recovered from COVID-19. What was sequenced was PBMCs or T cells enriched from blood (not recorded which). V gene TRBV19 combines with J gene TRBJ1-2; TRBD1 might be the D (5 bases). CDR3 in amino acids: CASTYSSGGIYGYTF. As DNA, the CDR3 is TGTGCCAGTACCTACAGCTCGGGGGGAATTTATGGCTACACCTTC.